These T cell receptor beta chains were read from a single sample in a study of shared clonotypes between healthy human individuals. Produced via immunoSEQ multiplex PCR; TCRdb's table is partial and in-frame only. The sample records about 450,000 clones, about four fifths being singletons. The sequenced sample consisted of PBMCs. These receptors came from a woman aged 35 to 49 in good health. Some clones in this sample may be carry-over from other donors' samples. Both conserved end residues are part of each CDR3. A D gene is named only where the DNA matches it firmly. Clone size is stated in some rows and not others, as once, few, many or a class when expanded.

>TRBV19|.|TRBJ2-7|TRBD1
CASSIPRDRGYEQYF
TGTGCCAGTAGTATTCCCCGGGACAGGGGGTACGAGCAGTACTTC
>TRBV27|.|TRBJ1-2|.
CASSLDRRANYGYTF
TGTGCCAGCAGTTTAGACAGGAGAGCTAACTATGGCTACACCTTC
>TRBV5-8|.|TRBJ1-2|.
CASSLLRSHGYTF
TGTGCCAGCAGCTTGCTTAGGAGCCATGGCTACACCTTC
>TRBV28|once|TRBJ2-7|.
CASSLWQSSYEQYF
TGTGCCAGCAGTTTATGGCAAAGCTCCTACGAGCAGTACTTC
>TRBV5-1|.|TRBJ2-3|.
CASSFQTPTDTQYF
TGCGCCAGCAGCTTCCAGACTCCCACAGATACGCAGTATTTT
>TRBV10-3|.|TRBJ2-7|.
CAISALIGSSYEQYF
TGTGCCATCAGTGCGTTGATCGGCTCCTCCTACGAGCAGTACTTC
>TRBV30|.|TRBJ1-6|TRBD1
CAWSPGTGGSYNSPLHF
TGTGCCTGGAGTCCCGGGACAGGGGGTTCCTATAATTCACCCCTCCACTTT
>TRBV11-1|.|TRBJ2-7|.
CASSTRTGSGEQYF
TGTGCCAGCAGCACCCGAACAGGGTCGGGTGAGCAGTACTTC
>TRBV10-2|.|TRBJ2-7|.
CASSVGGVGDEQYF
TGCGCCAGCAGTGTCGGGGGCGTGGGAGACGAGCAGTACTTC
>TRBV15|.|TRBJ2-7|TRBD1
CATSRDLLRGSYEQYF
TGTGCCACCAGCAGAGATCTCCTCAGGGGGTCCTACGAGCAGTACTTC
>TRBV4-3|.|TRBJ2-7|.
CASSQDKGFYEQYF
TGCGCCAGCAGCCAAGATAAAGGGTTTTACGAGCAGTACTTC
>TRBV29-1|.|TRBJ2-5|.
CSVEGSEQTQYF
TGCAGCGTTGAAGGTAGCGAGCAGACCCAGTACTTC